Sequencing of this T cell receptor (beta chain) was carried out in a study of T-cell reconstitution after alpha-beta-depleted transplantation in children. TCRbeta library construction was performed incorporating unique molecular identifiers. TCRdb recomputed calls from the PCR reads with MiXCR, one row per CDR3 protein. The table has about 400,000 distinct CDR3 sequences, roughly 21% seen once. The sample here was PBMCs from the stem cell graft donor, taken from the stem cell graft. This receptor was obtained from a human donor who donated a stem cell graft to a child with acute myeloid leukemia.

CDR3 coding DNA: TGTGCCAGCAGCTTTCCGCTAGCGGGAGGTCGGGGGGAGCTGTTTTTT. Translating gives CASSFPLAGGRGELFF. The genes are TRBV7-2 and TRBJ2-2; 11 bases agree with TRBD2. V was pared by 3 bases and J by 8 bases, with 8 bases of the junction left unmatched. Germline V gives CDR1 SGHTA, CDR2 FQGNSA. The CDR3 is 16 amino acids.